The clone carrying this T cell receptor beta chain was observed a single time. In the original processing: Cell counts per sample came from amplifying reference gene primers. The protocol was immunoSEQ multiplex PCR, while the TCRdb copy is restricted to in-frame clones and leaves out a portion. V, J and clone size derive from that table, while D and trimming were established from the DNA sequence. The table shows 57,000 or so clones, with about 88% occurring only once. The data stem from a study of blood T cell repertoires in COVID-19. Whole-study context: Collection of acute and convalescent COVID-19 samples took place in the United States, Italy and Spain. T cells, B-cell-depleted T cells, or PBMCs supplied cDNA or gDNA.

The CDR3 has 14 amino acids. The germline gives CDR1 GTSNPN, CDR2 SVGIG (reference sequence). Trimming left V 3 bases short and J 5 bases short, with 17 bases between. Sequenced: peripheral blood. The genes are TRBV30 and TRBJ2-7; the D gene is possibly TRBD1 (5 bases). This TCR derives from a woman between 50 and 59 years old with active or convalescent COVID-19. CDR3 region: CAWRSASGADEQYF. The DNA for the CDR3 is TGTGCCTGGAGGTCCGCTAGTGGGGCCGACGAGCAGTACTTC.